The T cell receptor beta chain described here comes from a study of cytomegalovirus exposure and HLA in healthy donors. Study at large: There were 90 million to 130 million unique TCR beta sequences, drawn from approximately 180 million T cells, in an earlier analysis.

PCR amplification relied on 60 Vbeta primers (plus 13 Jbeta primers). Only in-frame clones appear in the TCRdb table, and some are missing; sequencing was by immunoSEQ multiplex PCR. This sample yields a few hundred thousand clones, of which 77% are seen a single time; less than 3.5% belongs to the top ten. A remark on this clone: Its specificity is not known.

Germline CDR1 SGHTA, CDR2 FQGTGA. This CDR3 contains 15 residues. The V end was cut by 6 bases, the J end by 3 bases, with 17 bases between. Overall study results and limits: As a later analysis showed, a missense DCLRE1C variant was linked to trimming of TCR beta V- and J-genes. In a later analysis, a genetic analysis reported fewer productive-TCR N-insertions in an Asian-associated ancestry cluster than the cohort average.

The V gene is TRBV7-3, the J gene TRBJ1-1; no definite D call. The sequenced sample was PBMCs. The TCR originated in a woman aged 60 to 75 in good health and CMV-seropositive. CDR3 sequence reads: CASSLPRRADTEAFF. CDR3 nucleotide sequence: TGTGCCAGCAGTCTCCCCAGGCGGGCGGACACTGAAGCTTTCTTT.